What follows are 28 T cell receptor beta chains derived from one specimen sequenced in a study of T cell repertoires in cytomegalovirus infection. TCRdb reprocessed the reads with MiXCR, giving one entry per CDR3 protein. The sample contains fewer than 650,000 distinct CDR3 sequences, just under 40% of which appear only once. No antigens are known for them. The sample here was cultured PBMCs, taken from culture after CMV antigen stimulation. The receptors here all came from a human donor in good health (CMV status not recorded). Some clones in this sample may be carry-over from other donors' samples.

This chain uses TRBV7-2 with TRBJ2-5; tentatively, D is TRBD2 (5 bases). Looked up from germline, CDR1 is SGHTA and CDR2 is FQGNSA. Trimming stripped 0 bases from V and 2 bases from J, with 13 bases between. The CDR3 has 16 residues. The CDR3 DNA reads as TGTGCCAGCAGCTTAGCGGCAAGGGAGCGGCAAGAGACCCAGTACTTC. As protein: CASSLAARERQETQYF.

The rearrangement uses TRBV15 and TRBJ1-2, with no clear D. The CDR3 has 13 amino acids. The V gene's germline CDR1 is LNHNV and CDR2 YYDKDF (reference sequence). Trimming removed 1 base at V and 4 bases at J, with 7 bases between. The CDR3 coding sequence is TGTGCCACCAGCAGAGGGGTAGGCTATGGCTACACCTTC. Its translation is CATSRGVGYGYTF.

This clonotype was picked up a small number of times. The chain joins TRBV7-9 to TRBJ2-3; no definite D call. This CDR3 is 14 amino acids long. Trimming pared 7 bases from V and 6 bases from J, leaving 17 bases between. CDR1 SEHNR and CDR2 FQNEAQ come from the germline V gene (reference sequence). CDR3 residues: CASTGPPVMDTQYF. CDR3 bases: TGTGCCAGCACCGGACCCCCGGTAATGGATACGCAGTATTTT. The full variable domain, in which reference TRBV7-9 and TRBJ2-3 provide the parts outside the CDR3, is DTGVSQNPRHKITKRGQNVTFRCDPISEHNRLYWYRQTLGQGPEFLTYFQNEAQLEKSRLLSDRFSAERPKGSFSTLEIQRTEQGDSAMYLCASTGPPVMDTQYFGPGTRLTVL.

The chain couples TRBV7-2 to TRBJ2-1, with 8 bases fitting TRBD2. The ends lost 3 bases at V and 6 bases at J; junction bases unmatched: 19. Germline lookup yields CDR1 SGHTA and CDR2 FQGNSA. The CDR3 contains 19 residues. CDR3 DNA sequence: TGTGCCAGCAGCTTTTCGTCCCTAGCGGGTTTCCCCACTGCCAATGAGCAGTTCTTC. Translated, it gives CASSFSSLAGFPTANEQFF.

This chain uses TRBV2 with TRBJ2-5, with D perhaps given as TRBD1 or TRBD2 (7 bases each). CDR1 and CDR2 from the germline V gene are SNHLY and FYNNEI. The length of the CDR3 is 12 residues. Trimming cost V 8 bases and J 5 bases, with 12 bases left between them. CDR3 coding DNA: TGTGCCAGCGGGGGGGACAGTGAGACCCAGTACTTC. It encodes CASGGDSETQYF.

The chain uses TRBV7-2 and TRBJ2-5, with D possibly called TRBD1 or TRBD2 (6 bases each). V lost 3 bases to trimming and J lost 5 bases, with 19 bases between them. The CDR3 runs to 16 residues. Germline CDR1 is SGHTA and CDR2 is FQGNSA. The CDR3, as DNA: TGTGCCAGCAGCTTCTGGTTCGGGGGCCCCGACGAGACCCAGTACTTC. Protein product: CASSFWFGGPDETQYF.

The V gene is TRBV6-2 or TRBV6-3, the J gene TRBJ2-7; TRBD2 aligns across 10 bases. V was pared by 4 bases and J by 1 base, with 10 bases of the junction left unmatched. Per germline, CDR1 MNHEY and CDR2 SVGEGT. This CDR3 is built from 17 residues. The CDR3 is CASSLRSTSGTSYEQYF. DNA of the CDR3: TGTGCCAGCAGTTTGCGGTCTACTAGCGGGACTTCCTACGAGCAGTACTTC.

Comment on this clonotype: One end of the junction varies from germline; a read error may be responsible. The chain combines TRBV4-1 with TRBJ2-7, with D maybe TRBD1 (6 bases). This CDR3 spans 15 amino acids. From germline, CDR1 is MGHRA and CDR2 YSYEKL. The CDR3 nucleotides are TGTGCCAGCAGCCAAGAGGGACACGAAACCTACGAGCAGTACTTC. It translates to CASSQEGHETYEQYF.

The CDR3 DNA reads as TGTGCCAGCAGTTATTCAACTTCCTACGAGCAGTACTTC. Translated: CASSYSTSYEQYF. The gene calls are TRBV6-5 and TRBJ2-7; no definite D call. The CDR3 loop spans 13 amino acids. The germline CDR1 and CDR2 sequences are MNHEY and SVGAGI. The V end was cut by 3 bases, the J end by 1 base, with 7 bases between.

The chain uses TRBV7-2 and TRBJ1-1; 7 bases are a match to TRBD1. Germline loops: CDR1 SGHTA, CDR2 FQGNSA. This CDR3 region has 14 residues. The ends lost 3 bases at V and 3 bases at J; junction bases unmatched: 4. DNA of the CDR3: TGTGCCAGCAGCTTGAAGACAGGGTACACTGAAGCTTTCTTT. Protein: CASSLKTGYTEAFF.

V usage is TRBV24-1 and J usage is TRBJ1-6; D is undetermined. CDR1 is KGHDR, CDR2 SFDVKD, per germline. This CDR3 has 14 amino acids. Trimming pared 8 bases from V and 9 bases from J, leaving 16 bases between. This CDR3 reads CATMEVVPSSPLHF. CDR3 sequence (DNA): TGTGCCACCATGGAAGTGGTACCGTCTTCACCCCTCCACTTT.

In its sample, this clonotype was seen a few times. The chain has TRBV7-2 and TRBJ2-5; unclear D gene. The V and J ends lost 3 bases and 2 bases respectively, with 10 bases between them. In germline, CDR1 is SGHTA, CDR2 FQGNSA. The CDR3 has 14 residues. The CDR3 sequence is CASSFRLQQETQYF. The CDR3 DNA reads as TGTGCCAGCAGCTTCCGTCTGCAGCAAGAGACCCAGTACTTC.

As to this clonotype: Its ends do not fully match the called genes, so a read error is possible. V is TRBV11-2 and J is TRBJ1-2; maybe TRBD1 (5 bases). Germline V gene data show CDR1 as SGHAT and CDR2 as FQNNGV. The length of the CDR3 is 13 residues. CDR3 in amino acids: CVSSLDSGYGYTF. The CDR3 region has the DNA TGTGTCAGCAGCTTAGACAGTGGTTATGGCTACACCTTC.

This clonotype was observed a handful of times. CDR3 DNA: TGTGCCAGCACCCCCCGCGCCGGCACAGATACGCAGTATTTT. Translation gives CASTPRAGTDTQYF. The rearrangement uses TRBV7-6 and TRBJ2-3; the D is unclear. Per germline, CDR1 SGHVS and CDR2 FNYEAQ. The CDR3 is made up of 14 amino acids. Trimming shortened V by 7 bases and J by 1 base, and 12 bases separated the two germline ends.

This clonotype was observed a handful of times. The rearrangement joins TRBV4-1 to TRBJ2-1, with 16 bases lining up with TRBD2. V trimming: 1 base; J trimming: 0 bases; junction bases outside the gene matches: 6. The CDR3 is 20 residues long. From germline, CDR1 is MGHRA and CDR2 YSYEKL. The CDR3 coding sequence is TGCGCCAGCAGCCAAGTGGGACTAGCGGGGGGGCCAGGCTCCTACAATGAGCAGTTCTTC. Its translation is CASSQVGLAGGPGSYNEQFF.

The genes are TRBV20-1 and TRBJ2-2, with TRBD1 identical over 10 bases. The CDR3 has 15 amino acids. V lost 5 bases and J lost 7; bases outside the gene matches: 10. CDR1 and CDR2 (germline): DFQATT, SNEGSKA (reference sequence). The CDR3 nucleotides read TGCAGTGCTGAACCCGGACAGGGGGGAAACGGGGAGCTGTTTTTT. This translates into CSAEPGQGGNGELFF.

The chain has TRBV11-2 and TRBJ2-1, with TRBD2 identical over 9 bases. The CDR3 loop spans 16 amino acids. Germline-derived CDR1 and CDR2 are SGHAT and FQNNGV. V was pared by 7 bases and J by 0 bases, with 7 bases of the junction left unmatched. CDR3 coding DNA: TGTGCCAGCACCAACCCTAGCGGGATCTCCTACAATGAGCAGTTCTTC. Its protein product is CASTNPSGISYNEQFF.

The rearrangement uses TRBV4-1 and TRBJ2-2; D might be TRBD1 or TRBD2, each matching 5 bases. Trimming took off 0 bases at V and 5 bases at J, with 16 bases between the two ends. The CDR3 is 17 amino acids. Germline CDR1 reads MGHRA; CDR2 reads YSYEKL. This CDR3 is CASSQDLLGTQTGELFF. CDR3 coding DNA: TGCGCCAGCAGCCAAGATTTGCTGGGGACCCAAACCGGGGAGCTGTTTTTT.

The gene calls are TRBV20-1 and TRBJ1-5; the match to TRBD1 covers 10 bases. Germline CDR1 reads DFQATT; CDR2 reads SNEGSKA (reference sequence). The CDR3 extends over 14 amino acids. The ends lost 5 bases at V and 3 bases at J; junction bases unmatched: 4. CDR3 sequence (DNA): TGCAGTGCTGGGGACAGGGGTGCCAATCAGCCCCAGCATTTT. This codes for CSAGDRGANQPQHF.

V and J are TRBV5-4 and TRBJ2-3; D may be TRBD1 (6 bases). Trimming cost V 4 bases and J 2 bases, with 11 bases left between them. The CDR3 runs 14 residues. Germline CDR1 SGHNT, CDR2 YYREEE (reference sequence). CDR3 DNA: TGTGCCAGCAGCGGAGGACAGAACACAGATACGCAGTATTTT. Residues: CASSGGQNTDTQYF.

This clonotype has a handful of counts. The chain is built from TRBV6-2 or TRBV6-3 and TRBJ2-5; unclear D gene. Germline V gives CDR1 MNHEY, CDR2 SVGEGT. V was clipped by 4 bases and J by 7 bases, with 13 bases between them. The CDR3 extends over 13 amino acids. The chain's CDR3 is CASSWATSGTQYF. The CDR3 DNA is TGTGCCAGCAGTTGGGCCACCTCAGGGACCCAGTACTTC.

The J gene is TRBJ1-4, the V gene TRBV20-1; 7 positions agree with TRBD1. The ends lost 2 bases at V and 5 bases at J; junction bases unmatched: 5. Per the germline V gene, CDR1 is DFQATT and CDR2 is SNEGSKA (reference sequence). This CDR3 region has 14 residues. CDR3 protein: CSARPDRANEKLFF. The CDR3 region has the DNA TGCAGTGCTAGACCTGACAGGGCCAATGAAAAACTGTTTTTT.

The V call is TRBV3-1, the J call TRBJ1-2; D perhaps matches TRBD1 (6 bases). There are 13 residues in the CDR3. The V end lost 1 base, the J end lost 6 bases, and 9 bases lay between the germline ends. Germline CDR1 LGHDT, CDR2 YNNKEL (reference sequence). The CDR3 protein is CASSQVGGNGYTF. The CDR3 DNA reads as TGTGCCAGCAGCCAAGTAGGGGGGAATGGCTACACCTTC.

The chain joins TRBV2 to TRBJ1-5, with TRBD1 as a possible D gene (5 bases). CDR1 and CDR2 (germline): SNHLY, FYNNEI. Deletions cut 7 bases from V and 4 bases from J, with 17 bases between. The CDR3 contains 15 residues. CDR3 sequence: CASTLRASGNQPQHF. The CDR3 coding sequence is TGTGCCAGCACCCTCAGGGCCTCGGGAAATCAGCCCCAGCATTTT. The complete variable domain, with remaining parts taken from reference TRBV2 and TRBJ1-5, reads EPEVTQTPSHQVTQMGQEVILRCVPISNHLYFYWYRQILGQKVEFLVSFYNNEISEKSEIFDDQFSVERPDGSNFTLKIRSTKLEDSAMYFCASTLRASGNQPQHFGDGTRLSIL.

The V and J genes are TRBV20-1 and TRBJ2-1, with a possible D match to TRBD1 (5 bases). The CDR3 runs 15 residues. Trimming removed 4 bases from V and 7 bases from J, with 20 bases in between. CDR1 and CDR2 (germline): DFQATT, SNEGSKA (reference sequence). The CDR3 nucleotides are TGCAGTGCTAACTTGCCCAGGGTGGGATTGAATGAGCAGTTCTTC. Encoded protein: CSANLPRVGLNEQFF.

The chain couples TRBV7-2 to TRBJ2-2, with 10 bases that match TRBD2. The CDR3 sequence is 16 residues long. Germline values: CDR1 SGHTA, CDR2 FQGNSA. V lost 7 bases, J lost 6 bases, and 11 bases stayed unmatched. Here the CDR3 reads CASTPLRLAGPGELFF. The CDR3 coding sequence is TGTGCCAGCACGCCCCTCCGACTAGCGGGCCCCGGGGAGCTGTTTTTT.

The chain is built from TRBV12-3 or TRBV12-4 and TRBJ2-3; no clear D gene. The CDR3 consists of 15 residues. V lost 6 bases and J 0 bases, leaving 13 bases between the germline ends. CDR3 protein: CASSPRTYSTDTQYF. In nucleotides, the CDR3 is TGTGCCAGCAGCCCTCGGACGTATAGCACAGATACGCAGTATTTT.

The genes are TRBV6-1 and TRBJ2-5, with 10 bases lining up with TRBD2. With 2 bases clipped from V and 2 bases from J, the junction kept 11 bases outside the gene matches. Germline loops: CDR1 MNHNS, CDR2 SASEGT. The CDR3 contains 18 residues. CDR3 bases: TGTGCCAGCAGTGAAAAAAGCGGGAGGGCCGCCCTTCAAGAGACCCAGTACTTC. Translated: CASSEKSGRAALQETQYF.